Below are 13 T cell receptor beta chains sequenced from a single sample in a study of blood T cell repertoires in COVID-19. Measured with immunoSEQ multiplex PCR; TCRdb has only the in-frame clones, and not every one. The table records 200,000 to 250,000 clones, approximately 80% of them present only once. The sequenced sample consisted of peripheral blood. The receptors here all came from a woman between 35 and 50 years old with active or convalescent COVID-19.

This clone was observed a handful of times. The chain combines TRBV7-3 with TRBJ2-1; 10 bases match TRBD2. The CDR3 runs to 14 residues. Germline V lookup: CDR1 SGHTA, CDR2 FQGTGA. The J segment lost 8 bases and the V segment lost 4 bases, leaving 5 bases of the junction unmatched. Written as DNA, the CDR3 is TGTGCCAGCAGCTCTCTAGCGGGGGTGTATGAGCAGTTCTTC. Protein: CASSSLAGVYEQFF.

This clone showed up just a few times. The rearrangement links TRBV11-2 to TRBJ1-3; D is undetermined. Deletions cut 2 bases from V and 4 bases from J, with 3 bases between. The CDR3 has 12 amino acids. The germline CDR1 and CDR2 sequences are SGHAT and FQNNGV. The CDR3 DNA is TGTGCCAGCAGCTTACAGGGAAACACCATATATTTT. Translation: CASSLQGNTIYF.

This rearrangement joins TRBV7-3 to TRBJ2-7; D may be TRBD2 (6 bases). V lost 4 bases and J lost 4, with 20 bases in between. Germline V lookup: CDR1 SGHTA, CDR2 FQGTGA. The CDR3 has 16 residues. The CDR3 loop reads CASSSHGLGAGYEQYF. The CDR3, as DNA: TGTGCCAGCAGCTCCCATGGTCTCGGAGCGGGTTACGAGCAGTACTTC.

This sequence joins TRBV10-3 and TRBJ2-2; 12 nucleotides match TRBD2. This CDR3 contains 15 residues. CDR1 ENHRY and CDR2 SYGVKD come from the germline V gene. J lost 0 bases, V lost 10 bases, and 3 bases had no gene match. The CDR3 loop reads CATLAGGPNTGELFF. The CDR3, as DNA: TGTGCCACCCTAGCGGGGGGGCCGAACACCGGGGAGCTGTTTTTT.

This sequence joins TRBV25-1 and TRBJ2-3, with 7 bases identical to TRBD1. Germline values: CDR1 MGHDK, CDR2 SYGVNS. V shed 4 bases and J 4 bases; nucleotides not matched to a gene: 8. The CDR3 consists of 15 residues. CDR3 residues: CASSARTGQADTQYF. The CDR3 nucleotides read TGTGCCAGCAGTGCTAGGACAGGCCAAGCAGATACGCAGTATTTT.

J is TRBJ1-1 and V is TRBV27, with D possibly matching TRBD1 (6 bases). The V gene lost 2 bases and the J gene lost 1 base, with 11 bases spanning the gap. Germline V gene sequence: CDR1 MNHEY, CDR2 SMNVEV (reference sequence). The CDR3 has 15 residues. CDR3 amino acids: CASSLRGWGNTEAFF. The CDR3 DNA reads TGTGCCAGCAGTTTAAGGGGGTGGGGGAACACTGAAGCTTTCTTT.

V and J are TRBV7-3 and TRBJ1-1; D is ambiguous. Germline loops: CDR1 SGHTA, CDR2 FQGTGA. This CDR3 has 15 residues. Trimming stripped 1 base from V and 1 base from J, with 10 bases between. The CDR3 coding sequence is TGTGCCAGCAGCTTAATCTCCGCAGGGAACACTGAAGCTTTCTTT. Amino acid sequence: CASSLISAGNTEAFF.

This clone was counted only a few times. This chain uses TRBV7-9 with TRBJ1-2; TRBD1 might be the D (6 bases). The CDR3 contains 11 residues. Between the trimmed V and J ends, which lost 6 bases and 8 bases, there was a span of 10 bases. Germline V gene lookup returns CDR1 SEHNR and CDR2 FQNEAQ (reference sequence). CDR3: CASSNRDGYTF. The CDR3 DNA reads TGTGCCAGCAGTAACAGGGACGGCTACACCTTC.

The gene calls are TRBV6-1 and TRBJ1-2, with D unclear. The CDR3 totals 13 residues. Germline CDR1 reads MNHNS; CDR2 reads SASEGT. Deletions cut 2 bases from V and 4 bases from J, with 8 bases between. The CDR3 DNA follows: TGTGCCAGCAGTGAACGGAGGATCTATGGCTACACCTTC. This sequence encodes CASSERRIYGYTF.

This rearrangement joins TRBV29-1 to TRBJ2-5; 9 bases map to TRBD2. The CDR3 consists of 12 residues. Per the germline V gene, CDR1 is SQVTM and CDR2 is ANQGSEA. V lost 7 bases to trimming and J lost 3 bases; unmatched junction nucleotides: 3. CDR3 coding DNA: TGCAGCGGGAGGACTAGCGAAGAGACCCAGTACTTC. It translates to CSGRTSEETQYF.

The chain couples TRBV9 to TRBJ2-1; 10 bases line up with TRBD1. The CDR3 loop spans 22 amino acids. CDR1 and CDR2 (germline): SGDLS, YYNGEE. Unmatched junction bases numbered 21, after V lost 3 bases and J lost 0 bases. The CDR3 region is CASSGSPWDRGSGKRSYNEQFF. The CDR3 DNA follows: TGTGCCAGCAGCGGCTCCCCTTGGGACAGGGGAAGTGGTAAACGCTCCTACAATGAGCAGTTCTTC.

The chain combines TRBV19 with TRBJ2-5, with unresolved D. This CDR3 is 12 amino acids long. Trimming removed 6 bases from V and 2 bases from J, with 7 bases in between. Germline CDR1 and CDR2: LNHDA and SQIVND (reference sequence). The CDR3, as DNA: TGTGCCAGTAGCCAGGCTCAAGAGACCCAGTACTTC. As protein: CASSQAQETQYF.

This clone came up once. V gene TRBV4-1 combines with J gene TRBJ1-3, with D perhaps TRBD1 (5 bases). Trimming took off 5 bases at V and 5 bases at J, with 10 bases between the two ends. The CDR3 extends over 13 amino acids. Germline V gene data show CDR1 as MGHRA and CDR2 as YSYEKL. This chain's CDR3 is CASSWDSRNTIYF. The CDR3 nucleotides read TGCGCCAGCAGCTGGGACTCCCGAAACACCATATATTTT.